This record looks at one T cell receptor beta chain sequence and its context. The method was immunoSEQ multiplex PCR; TCRdb's version includes in-frame clones alone and lacks a portion of them. Among about 51,000 clones listed, 94% were seen once. V lost 1 base to trimming and J lost 4 bases, with 14 bases between them. The CDR3 loop spans 15 amino acids. Germline CDR1 MGHRA, CDR2 YSYEKL. These data originate in a study of T cell changes during pregnancy in multiple sclerosis. The TCR originated in a female donor with multiple sclerosis, enrolled in a pregnancy study. This sample comprised CD4+ T cells from peripheral blood mononuclear cells, obtained in the second trimester of pregnancy. The chain uses TRBV4-1 and TRBJ2-7, with D tentatively TRBD1 (5 bases). The CDR3 bases are TGCGCCAGCAGCCAAGTTTTGACAGTTGCTTACGAGCAGTACTTC. Protein sequence: CASSQVLTVAYEQYF.